This is a list of T cell receptor beta chains from one sample in a study of blood T cell repertoires in COVID-19. Sequencing used immunoSEQ multiplex PCR; TCRdb keeps in-frame clones, though not all of them. The repertoire has fewer than 70,000 clones, about 89% of them found once; the top ten carry 6.9%. Sequenced material: peripheral blood. Receptor source: a man in his sixties with active or convalescent COVID-19. The CDR3 runs from the conserved cysteine through the conserved F or W. A D gene is named only where the DNA matches it firmly. Expanded clones get a size class; other rows say once, few or many, or leave the size out.

cdr3_nt	cdr3_aa	d_call	v_call	j_call	clone_size
TGTGCCAGCAGCCAATTTAGCGGGGGTGGGTACAATGAGCAGTTCTTC	CASSQFSGGGYNEQFF	TRBD2	TRBV7-3	TRBJ2-1	-
TGTGCCAGCAGCTTAGGGACTAGCGGGGGGGCGAGTGATACGCAGTATTTT	CASSLGTSGGASDTQYF	TRBD2	TRBV13	TRBJ2-3	-
TGTGCCAGCAGTGGGGGGACAGGGGCAAGAGGCTACACCTTC	CASSGGTGARGYTF	TRBD1	TRBV27	TRBJ1-2	-
TGTGCCAGCAGTCAGGGTAGCGGGGGTAGCTCCTACAATGAGCAGTTCTTC	CASSQGSGGSSYNEQFF	TRBD2	TRBV6-6	TRBJ2-1	-
TGTGCCAGCTCACCGGACAGGCTGAACACTGAAGCTTTCTTT	CASSPDRLNTEAFF	TRBD1	TRBV18	TRBJ1-1	-
TGCGCCAGCAGCCCACTAGACTCCACCGGGGAGCTGTTTTTT	CASSPLDSTGELFF	-	TRBV5-1	TRBJ2-2	-
TGTGCCAGCTCACCACCGGAGGGGGCGCGGGGCTACACCTTC	CASSPPEGARGYTF	TRBD1	TRBV18	TRBJ1-2	-
TGTGCCGGAAGAGAGCGCAGCACAGATACGCAGTATTTT	CAGRERSTDTQYF	-	TRBV12-3/TRBV12-4	TRBJ2-3	-
TGCGCCAGCAAAAGTGGCGCGGGAGGGCATTATGGGAATGAGCAGTTCTTC	CASKSGAGGHYGNEQFF	TRBD2	TRBV5-1	TRBJ2-1	-
TGCGCCAGCAGCTATAGCGGGACCAGCACAGATACGCAGTATTTT	CASSYSGTSTDTQYF	TRBD2	TRBV5-1	TRBJ2-3	-
TGTGCCAGCAGCTTAGGGCGGGGGGCCTACGAGCAGTACTTC	CASSLGRGAYEQYF	TRBD2	TRBV7-2	TRBJ2-7	-
TGCGCCAGCAGCTTGAGACAGGGGGGCGAGCAGTTCTTC	CASSLRQGGEQFF	TRBD1	TRBV5-1	TRBJ2-1	once
TGTGCCAGCAGTCCCTCAAGGGGAAATCGTAATTCACCCCTCCACTTT	CASSPSRGNRNSPLHF	-	TRBV28	TRBJ1-6	-
TGTGCCAGCAGCCTCCGACAGTACAATGAGCAGTTCTTC	CASSLRQYNEQFF	-	TRBV7-3	TRBJ2-1	-
TGTGCCAGCGGAACAGGGGATGCAACTAATGAAAAACTGTTTTTT	CASGTGDATNEKLFF	TRBD1	TRBV6-5	TRBJ1-4	once
TGTGCCAGCAGCCGAACAGGGGGATGGACCGGGGAGCTGTTTTTT	CASSRTGGWTGELFF	TRBD1	TRBV14	TRBJ2-2	-
TGTGCCAGCAGCCCCATCAACTACGAGCAGTACTTC	CASSPINYEQYF	-	TRBV2	TRBJ2-7	-
TGTGCCAGTAGTATCCCAGGCAGGGATAATGAAAAACTGTTTTTT	CASSIPGRDNEKLFF	-	TRBV19	TRBJ1-4	once
TGTGCCAGCAGCTTGGGTCCGGGACCTAGCGGCTACAATGAGCAGTTCTTC	CASSLGPGPSGYNEQFF	TRBD2	TRBV5-5	TRBJ2-1	-
TGTGCCAGCAGCTTAACTTTACAGGGTGAAGGCTACACCTTC	CASSLTLQGEGYTF	-	TRBV7-3	TRBJ1-2	few
TGTGCCAGCAGCCCCCTTAGCGGGAGCATGTACAATGAGCAGTTCTTC	CASSPLSGSMYNEQFF	TRBD2	TRBV7-6	TRBJ2-1	-
TGTGCCAGCAGACCCTCGGGACACACCTACGAGCAGTACTTC	CASRPSGHTYEQYF	-	TRBV7-9	TRBJ2-7	-
TGTGCCAGCAGTTACGGCGGGGTTTACAATGAGCAGTTCTTC	CASSYGGVYNEQFF	-	TRBV6-2/TRBV6-3	TRBJ2-1	-
TGTGCCAGCAGTGAATCAGGGTCGCTACAGCCCCAGCATTTT	CASSESGSLQPQHF	-	TRBV6-1	TRBJ1-5	few